The TCR beta chain under discussion was sequenced for a study of Tregs in tolerant kidney transplant recipients. Findings and limits, study-wide: Biological reproducibility was not directly addressed, but technical replication error appeared minimal. Antigen-driven expansion was suggested because donor-specific Tregs expanded more than all Tregs in tolerant patients. Activated donor B cell expansion appeared to reveal the most relevant donor-specific TCRbeta repertoire.

Produced via immunoSEQ multiplex PCR; TCRdb's table is partial and in-frame only. The profile shows more than 20,000 clones, around 85% of them singletons. Mixed chimerism was transient after nonmyeloablative marrow transplants from related graft donors. Trimming removed 2 bases at V and 0 bases at J, with 11 bases between. CDR3 length equals 16 residues. Germline V gene data show CDR1 as MNHNS and CDR2 as SASEGT. As to this clone: Its cognate antigen is unknown.

This clonotype was obtained from a human patient who received a combined kidney and bone marrow transplant. The T cells may come from the graft donor. The starting material was CD8+ T cells from blood (PBMCs), obtained 6 months after the transplant. The rearrangement joins TRBV6-1 to TRBJ1-5, with D possibly TRBD1 on 5 matching bases. The CDR3 is CASSEWFRDSNQPQHF. DNA for the CDR3: TGTGCCAGCAGTGAATGGTTCAGGGATAGCAATCAGCCCCAGCATTTT.